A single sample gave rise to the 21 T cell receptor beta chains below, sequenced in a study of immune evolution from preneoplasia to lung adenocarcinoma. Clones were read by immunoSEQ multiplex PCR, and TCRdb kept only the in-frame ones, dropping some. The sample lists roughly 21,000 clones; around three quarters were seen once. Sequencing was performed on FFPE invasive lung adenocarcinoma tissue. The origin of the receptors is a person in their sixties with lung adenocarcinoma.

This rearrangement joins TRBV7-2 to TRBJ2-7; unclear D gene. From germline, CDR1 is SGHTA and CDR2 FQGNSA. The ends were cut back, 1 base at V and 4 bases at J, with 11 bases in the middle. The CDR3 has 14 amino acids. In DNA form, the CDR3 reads TGTGCCAGCAGCTTAGATGGGAATCTTTACGAGCAGTACTTC. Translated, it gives CASSLDGNLYEQYF.

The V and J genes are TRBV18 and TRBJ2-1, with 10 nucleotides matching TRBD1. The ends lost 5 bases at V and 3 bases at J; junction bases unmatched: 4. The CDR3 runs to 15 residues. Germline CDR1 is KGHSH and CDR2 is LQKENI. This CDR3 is CASSSGQGIYNEQFF. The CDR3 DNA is TGTGCCAGCTCATCGGGACAGGGGATCTACAATGAGCAGTTCTTC.

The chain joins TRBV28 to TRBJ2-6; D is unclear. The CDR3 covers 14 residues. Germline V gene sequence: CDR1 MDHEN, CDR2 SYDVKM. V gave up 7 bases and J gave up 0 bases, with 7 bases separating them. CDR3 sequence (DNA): TGTGCCAGCATTGACCGCTCTGGGGCCAACGTCCTGACTTTC. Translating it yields CASIDRSGANVLTF.

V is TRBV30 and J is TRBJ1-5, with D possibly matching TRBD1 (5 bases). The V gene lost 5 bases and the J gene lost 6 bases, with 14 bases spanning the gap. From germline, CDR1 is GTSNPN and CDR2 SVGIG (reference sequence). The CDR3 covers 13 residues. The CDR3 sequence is CAWSGQGRQPQHF. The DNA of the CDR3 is TGTGCCTGGTCCGGTCAGGGCCGTCAGCCCCAGCATTTT. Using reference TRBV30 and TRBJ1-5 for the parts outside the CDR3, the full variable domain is SQTIHQWPATLVQPVGSPLSLECTVEGTSNPNLYWYRQAAGRGLQLLFYSVGIGQISSEVPQNLSASRPQDRQFILSSKKLLLSDSGFYLCAWSGQGRQPQHFGDGTRLSIL.

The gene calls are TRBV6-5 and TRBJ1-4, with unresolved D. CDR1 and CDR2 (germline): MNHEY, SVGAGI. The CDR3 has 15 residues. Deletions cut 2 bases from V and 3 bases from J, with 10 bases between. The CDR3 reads CASSYRGSANEKLFF. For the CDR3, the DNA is TGTGCCAGCAGTTACCGGGGTTCAGCTAATGAAAAACTGTTTTTT.

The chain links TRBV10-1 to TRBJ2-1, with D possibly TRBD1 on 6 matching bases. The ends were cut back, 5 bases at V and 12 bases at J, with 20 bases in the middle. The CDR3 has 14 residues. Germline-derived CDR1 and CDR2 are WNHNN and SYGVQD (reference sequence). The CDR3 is CASSPNLQGKGQFF. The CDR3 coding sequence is TGCGCCAGCAGTCCTAACTTACAGGGTAAGGGGCAGTTCTTC.

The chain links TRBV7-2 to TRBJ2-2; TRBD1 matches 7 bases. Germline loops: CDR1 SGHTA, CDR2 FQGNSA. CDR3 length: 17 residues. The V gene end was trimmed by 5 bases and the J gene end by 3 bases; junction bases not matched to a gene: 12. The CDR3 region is CASSTPQRGGHTGELFF. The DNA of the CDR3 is TGTGCCAGCAGCACCCCCCAGAGAGGGGGCCACACCGGGGAGCTGTTTTTT.

As DNA, the CDR3 is TGTGCCAGCAGCTTAGGACAGAATCATGGCTACACCTTC. Its protein product is CASSLGQNHGYTF. This sequence joins TRBV11-2 and TRBJ1-2; D might be TRBD1 (5 bases). Germline CDR1 SGHAT, CDR2 FQNNGV. V was pared by 1 base and J by 6 bases, with 9 bases between. The CDR3 covers 13 residues.

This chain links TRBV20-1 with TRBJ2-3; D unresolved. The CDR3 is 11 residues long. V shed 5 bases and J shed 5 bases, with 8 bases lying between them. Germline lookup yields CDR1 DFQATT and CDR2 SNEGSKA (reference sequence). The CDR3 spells CSAGPQDTQYF. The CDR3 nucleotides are TGCAGTGCTGGCCCGCAAGATACGCAGTATTTT.

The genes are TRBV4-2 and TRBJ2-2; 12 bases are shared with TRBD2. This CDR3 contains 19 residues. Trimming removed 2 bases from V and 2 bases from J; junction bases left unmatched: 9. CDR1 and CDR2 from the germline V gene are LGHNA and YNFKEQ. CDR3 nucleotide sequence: TGTGCCAGCAGCCAATCATCCGGGACTAGCGGGCTCAACACCGGGGAGCTGTTTTTT. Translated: CASSQSSGTSGLNTGELFF.

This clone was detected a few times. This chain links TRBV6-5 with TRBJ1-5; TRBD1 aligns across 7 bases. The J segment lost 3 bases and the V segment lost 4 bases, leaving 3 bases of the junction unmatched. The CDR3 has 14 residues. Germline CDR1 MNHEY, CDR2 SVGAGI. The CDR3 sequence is CASSFGTDNQPQHF. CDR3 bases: TGTGCCAGCAGTTTCGGGACAGACAATCAGCCCCAGCATTTT.

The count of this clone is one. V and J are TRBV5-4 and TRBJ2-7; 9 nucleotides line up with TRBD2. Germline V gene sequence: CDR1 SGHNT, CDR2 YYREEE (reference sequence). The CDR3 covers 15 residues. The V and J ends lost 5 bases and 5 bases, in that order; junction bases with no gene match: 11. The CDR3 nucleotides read TGTGCCAGCAGTCCTATAGCGGGAGTGCATGACGAGCAGTACTTC. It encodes CASSPIAGVHDEQYF.

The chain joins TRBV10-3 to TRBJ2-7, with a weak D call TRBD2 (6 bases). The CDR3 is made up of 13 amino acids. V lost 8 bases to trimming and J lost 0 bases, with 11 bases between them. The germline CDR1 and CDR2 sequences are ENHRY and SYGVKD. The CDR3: CAIGGTGSYEQYF. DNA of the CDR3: TGTGCCATCGGGGGGACGGGCTCCTACGAGCAGTACTTC.

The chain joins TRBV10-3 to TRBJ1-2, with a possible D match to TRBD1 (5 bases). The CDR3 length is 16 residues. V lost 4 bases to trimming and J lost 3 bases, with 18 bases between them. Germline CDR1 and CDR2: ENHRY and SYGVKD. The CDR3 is CAISATGMAPHYGYTF. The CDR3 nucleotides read TGTGCCATCAGTGCAACAGGTATGGCACCTCACTATGGCTACACCTTC.

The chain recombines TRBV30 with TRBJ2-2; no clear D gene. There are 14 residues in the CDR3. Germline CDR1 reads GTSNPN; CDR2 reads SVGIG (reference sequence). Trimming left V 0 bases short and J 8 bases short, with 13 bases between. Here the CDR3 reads CAWSVSRISGELFF. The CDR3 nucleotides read TGTGCCTGGAGTGTATCGAGGATTTCGGGGGAGCTGTTTTTT. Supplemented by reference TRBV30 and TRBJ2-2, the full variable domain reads SQTIHQWPATLVQPVGSPLSLECTVEGTSNPNLYWYRQAAGRGLQLLFYSVGIGQISSEVPQNLSASRPQDRQFILSSKKLLLSDSGFYLCAWSVSRISGELFFGEGSRLTVL.

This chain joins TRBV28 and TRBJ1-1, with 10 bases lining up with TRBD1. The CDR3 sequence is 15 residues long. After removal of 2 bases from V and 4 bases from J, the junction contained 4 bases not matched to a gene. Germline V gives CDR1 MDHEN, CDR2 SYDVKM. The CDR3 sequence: CASSLDWTGGTEAFF. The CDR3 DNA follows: TGTGCCAGCAGTTTAGATTGGACAGGGGGCACTGAAGCTTTCTTT.

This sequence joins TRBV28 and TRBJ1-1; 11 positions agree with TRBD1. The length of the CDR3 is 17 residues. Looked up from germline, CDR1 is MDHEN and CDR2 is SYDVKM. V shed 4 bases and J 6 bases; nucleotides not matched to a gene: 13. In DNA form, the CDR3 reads TGTGCCAGCAGTTCACACCGGGACAGGGGGGGGAAACCTGAAGCTTTCTTT. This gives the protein CASSSHRDRGGKPEAFF.

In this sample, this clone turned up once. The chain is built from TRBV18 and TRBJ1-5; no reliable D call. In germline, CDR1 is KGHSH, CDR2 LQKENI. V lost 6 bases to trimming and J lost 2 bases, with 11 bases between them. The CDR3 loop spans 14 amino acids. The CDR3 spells CASSRAGGNQPQHF. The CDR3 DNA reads TGTGCCAGCTCGCGGGCTGGGGGCAATCAGCCCCAGCATTTT. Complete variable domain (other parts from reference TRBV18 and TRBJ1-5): NAGVMQNPRHLVRRRGQEARLRCSPMKGHSHVYWYRQLPEEGLKFMVYLQKENIIDESGMPKERFSAEFPKEGPSILRIQQVVRGDSAAYFCASSRAGGNQPQHFGDGTRLSIL.

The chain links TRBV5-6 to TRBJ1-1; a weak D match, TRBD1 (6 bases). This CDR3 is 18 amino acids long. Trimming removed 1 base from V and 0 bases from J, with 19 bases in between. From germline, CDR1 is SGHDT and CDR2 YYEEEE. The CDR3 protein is CASSLRSGRGHMNTEAFF. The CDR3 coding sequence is TGTGCCAGCAGCTTGAGATCGGGACGGGGACATATGAACACTGAAGCTTTCTTT.

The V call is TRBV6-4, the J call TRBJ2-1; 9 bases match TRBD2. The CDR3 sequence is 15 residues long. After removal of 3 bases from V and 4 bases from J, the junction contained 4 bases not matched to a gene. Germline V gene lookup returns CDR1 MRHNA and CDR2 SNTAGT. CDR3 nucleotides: TGTGCCAGCAGTGAGAGGCTAGCGGGGTACAATGAGCAGTTCTTC. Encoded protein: CASSERLAGYNEQFF.

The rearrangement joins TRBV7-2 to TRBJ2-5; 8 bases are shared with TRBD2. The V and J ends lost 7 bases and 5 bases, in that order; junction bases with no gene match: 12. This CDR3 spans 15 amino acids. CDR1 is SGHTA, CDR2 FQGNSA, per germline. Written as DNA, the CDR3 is TGTGCCAGCACTCCCGGGACTAGTCGTAGTGAGACCCAGTACTTC. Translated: CASTPGTSRSETQYF.